A few counts support the clone carrying this T cell receptor beta chain. The donors were healthy bone marrow donors. The sample comes from a study of cytomegalovirus exposure and HLA in healthy donors. The study ran its PCR with 60 Vbeta and 13 Jbeta primers. TCRdb keeps only in-frame clones here, not all; method: immunoSEQ multiplex PCR. The sample has some 200,000 clones, about 80% seen once. V was cut by 8 bases and J by 0 bases, with 11 bases left in between. There are 14 residues in the CDR3. Looked up from germline, CDR1 is MNHNY and CDR2 is SVGAGI (reference sequence). The sequencing input was PBMCs. V and J are TRBV6-6 and TRBJ1-5; D is perhaps TRBD1 (5 bases). This receptor was obtained from a woman aged 25 to 39 in good health and CMV-seronegative. CDR3: CASGKGASNQPQHF. For the CDR3, the DNA is TGTGCCAGCGGAAAAGGGGCTAGCAATCAGCCCCAGCATTTT.